The 32 T cell receptor beta chains listed next were all sequenced from one sample in a study of blood T cells in healthy people across ages. A second PCR of 7 to 11 cycles used a sample-barcoded 5' primer and a J-beta primer mix. TCRdb re-analysed the 5' RACE reads in MiXCR, keeping a single row per CDR3 protein. This sample yields about 510,000 distinct CDR3 sequences, of which around a quarter are seen a single time; over 3.5% belongs to the top ten. These data were likewise used in another study, on T cells of mothers and their children.

Sample: blood. The origin of the receptors is a boy aged 2 to 9 in good health.

This clonotype came up a few times. The J gene is TRBJ2-1, the V gene TRBV4-3, with D hard to call. The J call could be wrong; TRBJ2-5 is a better fit for the DNA end. The CDR3 has 14 residues. The germline V gene encodes CDR1 LGHNA and CDR2 YSLEER. CDR3 protein: CASSQETGQETQYF. The CDR3 DNA reads TGCGCCAGCAGCCAAGAGACTGGCCAAGAGACCCAGTACTTC.

The chain recombines TRBV12-3 or TRBV12-4 with TRBJ1-5, with TRBD1 as a possible D gene (5 bases). V lost 3 bases, J lost 3 bases, and 9 bases lay in between. The CDR3 sequence is 14 residues long. CDR3 bases: TGTGCCAGCAGTTTGGAGGGGCCCAATCAGCCCCAGCATTTT. Protein: CASSLEGPNQPQHF.

This clonotype was observed a handful of times. V gene TRBV4-3 combines with J gene TRBJ2-2, with 9 nucleotides matching TRBD1. This CDR3 has 17 amino acids. Germline values: CDR1 LGHNA, CDR2 YSLEER. The J segment lost 7 bases and the V segment lost 3 bases, leaving 12 bases of the junction unmatched. The CDR3 DNA is TGCGCCAGCAGCCAGGAAATACAGGGGGCGCGGGTCGGGGAGCTGTTTTTT. It is translated as CASSQEIQGARVGELFF.

This clonotype came up a few times. Sequence at one end of the junction differs from germline and may be a read error. This chain joins TRBV6-5 and TRBJ2-5; 9 bases align to TRBD2. The CDR3 has 15 residues. Germline V CDR1 and CDR2: MNHEY, SVGAGI. Here the CDR3 DNA reads TGCGCCAGCAGTTACTCGGGACTAGCACCAGAGACCCAGTACTTC. The encoded protein is CASSYSGLAPETQYF.

This clonotype was counted only a few times. The chain carries TRBV7-9 and TRBJ1-2; TRBD1 is a possible D gene (5 bases). This CDR3 has 13 amino acids. CDR1 and CDR2 from the germline V gene are SEHNR and FQNEAQ (reference sequence). V shed 6 bases and J shed 5 bases, with 13 bases lying between them. The DNA for the CDR3 is TGTGCCAGCAGTATCGACAGAGTTTATGGCTACACCTTC. Its translation is CASSIDRVYGYTF. The full variable domain, with the rest looked up from reference TRBV7-9 and TRBJ1-2, is DTGVSQNPRHKITKRGQNVTFRCDPISEHNRLYWYRQTLGQGPEFLTYFQNEAQLEKSRLLSDRFSAERPKGSFSTLEIQRTEQGDSAMYLCASSIDRVYGYTFGSGTRLTVV.

This clonotype was seen a few times. The chain carries TRBV6-5 and TRBJ1-1; D is undetermined. CDR3 length: 15 residues. Germline lookup yields CDR1 MNHEY and CDR2 SVGAGI. V was cut by 7 bases and J by 0 bases, with 15 bases left in between. The CDR3 DNA follows: TGTGCCAGCACTAGGACGGGAAGTATGAACACTGAAGCTTTCTTT. Amino acids: CASTRTGSMNTEAFF.

This clonotype showed up just a few times. The gene calls are TRBV29-1 and TRBJ2-3, with 9 nucleotides matching TRBD2. Trimming at V came to 7 bases and at J to 1 base, leaving 6 bases not matched to a gene. The CDR3 consists of 14 residues. Germline V CDR1 and CDR2: SQVTM, ANQGSEA. Here the CDR3 reads CSAYRGGGTDTQYF. As DNA, the CDR3 is TGCAGCGCCTACCGCGGGGGGGGCACAGATACGCAGTATTTT.

This clonotype was seen more than once but under ten times. This sequence joins TRBV12-3 or TRBV12-4 and TRBJ1-3; no clear D. There are 16 residues in the CDR3. V was clipped by 2 bases and J by 0 bases, with 11 bases between them. This CDR3 is CASSLSRAFSGNTIYF. In nucleotides, the CDR3 is TGTGCCAGCAGTTTATCGAGGGCCTTCTCTGGAAACACCATATATTTT.

The table lists this clonotype with a few counts. The chain carries TRBV27 and TRBJ2-1; D is unclear. V lost 4 bases, J lost 2 bases, and 9 bases lay in between. The germline V gene has CDR1 MNHEY and CDR2 SMNVEV (reference sequence). The CDR3 contains 14 residues. The chain's CDR3 is CASSYGVPYNEQFF. DNA of the CDR3: TGTGCCAGCAGTTATGGGGTCCCCTACAATGAGCAGTTCTTC.

For this clonotype: One end of the junction varies from germline; a read error may be responsible. The chain is built from TRBV12-3 or TRBV12-4 and TRBJ2-3; D is uncertain. This CDR3 has 14 amino acids. The chain's CDR3 is CASSFRVGSDAQYF. The CDR3 DNA reads as TGTGCCAGCAGTTTCAGAGTGGGGTCAGATGCGCAGTATTTT.

The chain recombines TRBV20-1 with TRBJ1-6, with 8 bases fitting TRBD1. This CDR3 contains 15 residues. J was trimmed by 6 bases and V by 3 bases; bases with no gene match: 7. Germline loops: CDR1 DFQATT, CDR2 SNEGSKA (reference sequence). The CDR3 reads CSARGRGLSNSPLHF. The CDR3 coding sequence is TGCAGTGCTAGGGGCAGGGGGCTGAGTAATTCACCCCTCCACTTT.

This clonotype was seen only a few times. This CDR3 is CASTENGVSGANVLTF. The CDR3 DNA follows: TGTGCCAGCACGGAGAACGGAGTCTCTGGGGCCAACGTCCTGACTTTC. The J gene is TRBJ2-6, the V gene TRBV6-2 or TRBV6-3; D is ambiguous. Looked up from germline, CDR1 is MNHEY and CDR2 is SVGEGT. V shed 7 bases and J shed 0 bases, with 13 bases lying between them. This CDR3 is 16 amino acids long.

The chain combines TRBV9 with TRBJ2-7; 10 bases align to TRBD2. J lost 7 bases, V lost 0 bases, and 10 bases had no gene match. The CDR3 runs to 16 residues. The germline V gene has CDR1 SGDLS and CDR2 YYNGEE. CDR3 DNA: TGTGCCAGCAGCGTAGGAGGTAGCGGGGGGCCTTTGGAGCAGTACTTC. Protein product: CASSVGGSGGPLEQYF.

This clonotype has a count of ten or more. The genes are TRBV10-3 and TRBJ2-7; 7 nucleotides align to TRBD2. V was clipped by 2 bases and J by 3 bases; unmatched bases: 7. Germline V CDR1 and CDR2: ENHRY, SYGVKD. The CDR3 length is 15 residues. CDR3 residues: CAISEERTRGYEQYF. The CDR3 DNA reads as TGTGCCATCAGTGAGGAGCGGACTAGGGGCTACGAGCAGTACTTC.

At least ten counts were recorded for this clonotype. This chain's CDR3 is CSARGDSYGYTF. In nucleotides, the CDR3 is TGCAGTGCTAGAGGGGACAGCTATGGCTACACCTTC. V usage is TRBV20-1 and J usage is TRBJ1-2, with 7 nucleotides matching TRBD1. J was trimmed by 4 bases and V by 1 base; bases with no gene match: 0. The CDR3 consists of 12 residues. CDR1 and CDR2 (germline): DFQATT, SNEGSKA (reference sequence).

The J gene is TRBJ2-7, the V gene TRBV6-5; the D is unclear. The V gene lost 6 bases and the J gene lost 0 bases, with 12 bases spanning the gap. This CDR3 region has 14 residues. Germline loops: CDR1 MNHEY, CDR2 SVGAGI. For the CDR3, the DNA is TGTGCCAGCAGGAGAGGAGCCGGCTCCTACGAGCAGTACTTC. Translating gives CASRRGAGSYEQYF.

This clonotype was seen a few times. The gene calls are TRBV25-1 and TRBJ2-7; D remains unclear. CDR3 size: 14 residues. CDR1 MGHDK and CDR2 SYGVNS come from the germline V gene. The germline V and J ends were trimmed by 2 bases and 9 bases, with 17 bases remaining between them. DNA for the CDR3: TGTGCCAGCAGTGAAAGCGTACGCCTTGGTGGGCAGTACTTC. Translating it yields CASSESVRLGGQYF.

This clonotype was detected ten times or more. V is TRBV12-3 or TRBV12-4 and J is TRBJ2-2; TRBD2 might be the D (5 bases). This CDR3 is 13 amino acids long. Trimming cost V 3 bases and J 4 bases, with 6 bases left between them. CDR3 in amino acids: CASSFAGTGELFF. In DNA, the CDR3 is TGTGCCAGCAGTTTTGCGGGCACCGGGGAGCTGTTTTTT.

V gene TRBV4-2 combines with J gene TRBJ2-4; TRBD2 agrees at 7 bases. The CDR3 is 18 residues long. Germline V gives CDR1 LGHNA, CDR2 YNFKEQ. Losses at the gene ends were 0 bases for V and 4 bases for J; bases not matched to a gene: 12. CDR3 nucleotides: TGTGCCAGCAGCCAAGATCTCTGGAGAGCGGGGCGAAAAAACATTCAGTACTTC. Residues: CASSQDLWRAGRKNIQYF.

CDR3 nucleotide sequence: TGTGCCAGCAGCCAAGGAACTAGCGCAGATACGCAGTATTTT. It yields the protein CASSQGTSADTQYF. V is TRBV14 and J is TRBJ2-3; 7 bases are a match to TRBD2. J lost 4 bases, V lost 1 base, and 2 bases had no gene match. Germline V CDR1 and CDR2: SGHDN, FVKESK. This CDR3 contains 14 residues.

The chain carries TRBV7-9 and TRBJ2-5; TRBD1 might be the D (6 bases). With 3 bases removed from V and 2 bases from J, the gap between germline ends came to 25 bases. The CDR3 has 19 amino acids. Germline V gene data show CDR1 as SEHNR and CDR2 as FQNEAQ (reference sequence). The CDR3 DNA reads as TGTGCCAGCAGCTTCAATAGTTTCGGGCGTCTGGGGACACAAGAGACCCAGTACTTC. Encoded protein: CASSFNSFGRLGTQETQYF.

This sequence joins TRBV7-2 and TRBJ2-2; D gene unclear. There are 11 residues in the CDR3. Germline assignment: CDR1 SGHTA and CDR2 FQGNSA. With 2 bases removed from V and 8 bases from J, the gap between germline ends came to 3 bases. The DNA for the CDR3 is TGTGCCAGCAGCTTATGGGGGGAGCTGTTTTTT. Translating it yields CASSLWGELFF.

This clonotype was detected only a few times. The chain employs TRBV11-2 and TRBJ2-5, with 8 bases matching TRBD2. CDR1 is SGHAT, CDR2 FQNNGV, per germline. V was clipped by 1 base and J by 2 bases; unmatched bases: 3. CDR3 length: 15 residues. The CDR3 DNA sequence: TGTGCCAGCAGCTTAGTGGGACTAGAACAAGAGACCCAGTACTTC. It yields the protein CASSLVGLEQETQYF.

This chain uses TRBV28 with TRBJ2-7, with 13 nucleotides matching TRBD2. Germline CDR1 MDHEN, CDR2 SYDVKM. The CDR3 consists of 16 residues. The junction had 4 bases not matched to a gene; V was cut back by 0 bases and J by 5 bases. This CDR3 reads CASSLWKLAGGDEQYF. CDR3 coding DNA: TGTGCCAGCAGTTTATGGAAACTAGCGGGAGGGGACGAGCAGTACTTC.

The V call is TRBV28, the J call TRBJ2-5; D gene unclear. This CDR3 has 16 amino acids. V dropped 5 bases and J dropped 0 bases, with 16 bases sitting between them. Per the germline V gene, CDR1 is MDHEN and CDR2 is SYDVKM. The CDR3 nucleotides read TGTGCCAGCAGTCTAACTCCCGGCCTGTACCAAGAGACCCAGTACTTC. It codes for CASSLTPGLYQETQYF.

This chain joins TRBV11-3 and TRBJ2-5, with 14 bases that match TRBD2. Germline trimming cut 5 bases from V and 11 bases from J; bases unmatched to any gene: 10. Germline CDR1 is SGHNT and CDR2 is YENEEA. The CDR3 runs to 15 residues. For the CDR3, the DNA is TGTGCCAGCAGCCAACGGACTAGCGGGAGGAATGAGCAGTACTTC. This gives the protein CASSQRTSGRNEQYF.

This sequence joins TRBV4-3 and TRBJ2-2; 10 bases are shared with TRBD1. Trimming removed 2 bases from V and 4 bases from J; junction bases left unmatched: 10. CDR3 length: 18 amino acids. Germline V gives CDR1 LGHNA, CDR2 YSLEER. This CDR3 reads CASSQPLRDRGVTGELFF. CDR3 coding DNA: TGCGCCAGCAGCCAACCGCTTCGGGACAGGGGTGTCACCGGGGAGCTGTTTTTT.

The chain has TRBV11-2 and TRBJ1-3, with D perhaps matching TRBD1 (5 bases). Trimming took 4 bases from V and 3 from J, leaving 13 bases between them. Germline V gene sequence: CDR1 SGHAT, CDR2 FQNNGV. CDR3 length: 15 amino acids. CDR3 in amino acids: CASSSGSSLGNTIYF. CDR3 coding DNA: TGTGCCAGCAGCTCAGGGAGTTCCCTTGGAAACACCATATATTTT.

This chain connects TRBV4-3 to TRBJ1-2; 12 bases agree with TRBD1. The V segment lost 1 base and the J segment 5 bases; nucleotides outside the gene matches: 11. CDR3 length: 18 amino acids. Per the germline V gene, CDR1 is LGHNA and CDR2 is YSLEER. CDR3 sequence reads: CASSQGGPRDRGLYGYTF. In nucleotides, the CDR3 is TGCGCCAGCAGCCAAGGGGGACCCCGGGACAGGGGGCTTTATGGCTACACCTTC.

This clonotype was detected only a few times. The rearrangement links TRBV15 to TRBJ2-5, with 8 bases identical to TRBD1. The J call is doubtful: the DNA matches TRBJ2-7 better. Germline V gene sequence: CDR1 LNHNV, CDR2 YYDKDF (reference sequence). The CDR3 length is 16 residues. In nucleotides, the CDR3 is TGTGCCACCAGCGCCCTTAAAAGACAGGGGACCTACGAGCAGTACTTC. Translation gives CATSALKRQGTYEQYF.

This clonotype was detected a few times. V usage is TRBV5-5 and J usage is TRBJ1-2; D gene ambiguous. This CDR3 is built from 11 residues. Looked up from germline, CDR1 is SGHKS and CDR2 is YYEKEE (reference sequence). The ends were cut back, 0 bases at V and 14 bases at J, with 11 bases in the middle. The DNA of the CDR3 is TGTGCCAGCAGCTTGGGGGTTTGGACGACCTTC. Translating it yields CASSLGVWTTF.

J is TRBJ1-2 and V is TRBV29-1; a possible D gene is TRBD1 (5 bases). The V gene lost 7 bases and the J gene lost 2 bases, with 11 bases spanning the gap. From germline, CDR1 is SQVTM and CDR2 ANQGSEA. This CDR3 spans 12 amino acids. Here the CDR3 reads CSADRQNYGYTF. Here the CDR3 DNA reads TGCAGCGCCGACAGACAAAACTATGGCTACACCTTC. The complete variable domain, with remaining parts taken from reference TRBV29-1 and TRBJ1-2, reads SAVISQKPSRDICQRGTSLTIQCQVDSQVTMMFWYRQQPGQSLTLIATANQGSEATYESGFVIDKFPISRPNLTFSTLTVSNMSPEDSSIYLCSADRQNYGYTFGSGTRLTVV.